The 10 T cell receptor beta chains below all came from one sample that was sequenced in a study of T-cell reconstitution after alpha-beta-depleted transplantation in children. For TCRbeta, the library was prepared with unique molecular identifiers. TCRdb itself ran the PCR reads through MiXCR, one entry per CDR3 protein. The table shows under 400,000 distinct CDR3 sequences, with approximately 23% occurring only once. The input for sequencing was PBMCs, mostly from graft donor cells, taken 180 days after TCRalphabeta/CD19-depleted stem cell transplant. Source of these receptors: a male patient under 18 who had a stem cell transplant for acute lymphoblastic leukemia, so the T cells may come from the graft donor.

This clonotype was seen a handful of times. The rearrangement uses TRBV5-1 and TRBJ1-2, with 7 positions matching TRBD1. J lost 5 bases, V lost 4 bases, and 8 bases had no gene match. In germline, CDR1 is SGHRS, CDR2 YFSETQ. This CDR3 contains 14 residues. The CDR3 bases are TGCGCCAGCAGCCCTTCCGGGACAGATTATGGCTACACCTTC. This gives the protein CASSPSGTDYGYTF.

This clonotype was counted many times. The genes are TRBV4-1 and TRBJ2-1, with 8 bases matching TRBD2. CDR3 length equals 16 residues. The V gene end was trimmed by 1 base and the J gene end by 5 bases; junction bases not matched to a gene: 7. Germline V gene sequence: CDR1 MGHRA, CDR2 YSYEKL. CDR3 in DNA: TGCGCCAGCAGCCAAGGTTGGGCGGGGGGAGACAATGAGCAGTTCTTC. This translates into CASSQGWAGGDNEQFF.

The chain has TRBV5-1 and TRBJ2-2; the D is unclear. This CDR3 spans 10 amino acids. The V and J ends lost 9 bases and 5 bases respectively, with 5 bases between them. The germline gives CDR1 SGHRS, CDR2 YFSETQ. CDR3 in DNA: TGCGCCATCCAGACCGGGGAGCTGTTTTTT. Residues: CAIQTGELFF.

The CDR3 region is CASSPGQTSAGNTGELFF. For the CDR3, the DNA is TGCGCCAGCAGCCCGGGACAGACTAGCGCGGGGAACACCGGGGAGCTGTTTTTT. This chain connects TRBV5-1 to TRBJ2-2; tentatively, D is TRBD2 (8 bases). The CDR3 has 18 residues. CDR1 is SGHRS, CDR2 YFSETQ, per germline. The germline V and J ends were trimmed by 4 bases and 1 base, with 20 bases remaining between them.

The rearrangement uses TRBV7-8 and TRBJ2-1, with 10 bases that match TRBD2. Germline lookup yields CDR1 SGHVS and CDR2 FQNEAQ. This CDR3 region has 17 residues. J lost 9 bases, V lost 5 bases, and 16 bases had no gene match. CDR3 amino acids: CASSPYPLAGVEGEQFF. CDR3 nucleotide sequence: TGTGCCAGCAGCCCCTACCCCCTAGCGGGAGTAGAAGGTGAGCAGTTCTTC.

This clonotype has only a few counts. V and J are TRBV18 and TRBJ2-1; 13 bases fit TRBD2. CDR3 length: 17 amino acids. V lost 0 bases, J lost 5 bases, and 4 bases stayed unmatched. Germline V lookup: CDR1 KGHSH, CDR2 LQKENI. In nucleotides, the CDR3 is TGTGCCAGCTCACCACCGGGGGGACTAGCGGGAAACAATGAGCAGTTCTTC. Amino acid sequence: CASSPPGGLAGNNEQFF.

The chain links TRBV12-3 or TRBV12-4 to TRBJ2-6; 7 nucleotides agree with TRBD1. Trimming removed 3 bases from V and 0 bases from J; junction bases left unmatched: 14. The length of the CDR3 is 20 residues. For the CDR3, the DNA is TGTGCCAGCAGTTTTCACATCGGGACAGCGAAAAGCTCTGGGGCCAACGTCCTGACTTTC. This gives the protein CASSFHIGTAKSSGANVLTF.

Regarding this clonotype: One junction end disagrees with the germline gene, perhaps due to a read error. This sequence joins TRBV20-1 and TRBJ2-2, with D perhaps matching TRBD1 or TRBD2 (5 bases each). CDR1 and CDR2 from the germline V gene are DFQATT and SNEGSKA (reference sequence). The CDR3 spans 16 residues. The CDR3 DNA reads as TGCCGTGCTATTAATGCTCGGCAGCCTAGACCGGGGCAGCTGTTTTTT. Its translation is CRAINARQPRPGQLFF.

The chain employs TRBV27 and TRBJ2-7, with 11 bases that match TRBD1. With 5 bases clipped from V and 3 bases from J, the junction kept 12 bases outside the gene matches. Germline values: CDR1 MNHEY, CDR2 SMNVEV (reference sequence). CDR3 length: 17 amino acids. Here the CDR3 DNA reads TGTGCCAGCAGTCCCGCGGTGGGGACAGGGGGGTTCTACGAGCAGTACTTC. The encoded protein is CASSPAVGTGGFYEQYF.

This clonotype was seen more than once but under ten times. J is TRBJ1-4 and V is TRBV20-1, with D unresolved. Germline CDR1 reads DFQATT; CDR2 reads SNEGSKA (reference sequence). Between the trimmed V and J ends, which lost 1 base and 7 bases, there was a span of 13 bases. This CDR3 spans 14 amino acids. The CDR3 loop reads CSARAVGGVEKLFF. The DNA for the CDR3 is TGCAGTGCTAGAGCGGTCGGTGGCGTTGAAAAACTGTTTTTT.